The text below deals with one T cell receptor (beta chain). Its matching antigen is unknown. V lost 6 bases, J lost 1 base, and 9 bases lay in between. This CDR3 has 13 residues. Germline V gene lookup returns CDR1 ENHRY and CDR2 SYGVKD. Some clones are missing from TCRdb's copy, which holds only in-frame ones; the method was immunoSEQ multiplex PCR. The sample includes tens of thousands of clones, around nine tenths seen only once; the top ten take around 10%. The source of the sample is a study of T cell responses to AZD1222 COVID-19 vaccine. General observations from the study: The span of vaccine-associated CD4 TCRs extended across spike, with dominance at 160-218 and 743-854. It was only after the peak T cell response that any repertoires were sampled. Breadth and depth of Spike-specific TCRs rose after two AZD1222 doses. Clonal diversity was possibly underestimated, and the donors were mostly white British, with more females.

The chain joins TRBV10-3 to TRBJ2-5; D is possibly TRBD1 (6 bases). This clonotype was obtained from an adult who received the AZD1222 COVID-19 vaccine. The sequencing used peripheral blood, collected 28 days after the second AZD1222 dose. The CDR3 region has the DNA TGTGCCATCAGACCAGGGGCCCAAGAGACCCAGTACTTC. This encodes CAIRPGAQETQYF.